These T cell receptor beta chains were read from a single sample in a study of persistence of HIV-infected CD4 T cells. Here immunoSEQ multiplex PCR was the method, and the copy in TCRdb shows in-frame clones only, minus some. The sample includes more than 30,000 clones, roughly four fifths of them seen just once. No antigen is known for these receptors. Sequenced here: CD4+ T cells sorted from PBMCs after approximately 19-hour stimulation, sampled from a patient who received antiretroviral therapy. The receptors were gathered from an adult woman with HIV who was CMV-seropositive. Each CDR3 is given with its conserved first and last residue. The order of the fields is V gene, D gene, CDR3 protein. D genes are given only for firm matches.

>TRBV5-1|TRBD1
CASSLPTGGGQETQYF
>TRBV2|-
CASSDGRGGVYYGYTF
>TRBV9|-
CASSVWPNTGELFF
>TRBV3-1/TRBV3-2|TRBD1
CATRGGQDSYGYTF
>TRBV24-1|-
CATSETINTGELFF
>TRBV19|-
CASSLTDNYGYTF
>TRBV19|TRBD1
CASSARTGTGAEGEQFF
>TRBV7-9|-
CASSLDTSTDTQYF
>TRBV18|-
CASSPRGSAGYGYTF
>TRBV4-3|-
CASNLLGAGTEAFF
>TRBV5-1|TRBD1
CASSPGDSPRAHGYTF
>TRBV30|TRBD1
CAWSPGGNYGYTF
>TRBV30|-
CAWSRSRLNTEAFF
>TRBV23-1|-
CASREGGFGQPQHF
>TRBV4-1|-
CASSRGEGVDTQYF
>TRBV10-1|-
CASSDGGPQHF